The 25 T cell receptor beta chains below all came from one sample that was sequenced in a study of neurological immune-mediated disorders. A single record per CDR3 protein comes from TCRdb applying MiXCR to the 5' RACE reads. In the table there are about 80,000 distinct CDR3 sequences, nearly 6% of which are singletons. Time point meaning: longitudinal time-point 2. The sequencing input was PBMCs. The origin of the receptors is a woman aged 55-69 years with multiple sclerosis.

This clonotype occurred many times. The chain links TRBV5-1 to TRBJ2-3; 8 positions agree with TRBD2. The CDR3 has 15 residues. V gave up 0 bases and J gave up 7 bases; unmatched junction bases: 7. Germline V gene lookup returns CDR1 SGHRS and CDR2 YFSETQ. This CDR3 reads CASSLVGGAENTQYF. CDR3 nucleotide sequence: TGCGCCAGCAGCTTGGTCGGGGGGGCTGAAAATACGCAGTATTTT.

This clonotype was seen many times. The chain recombines TRBV5-1 with TRBJ2-7; tentatively, D is TRBD1 or TRBD2 (5 bases each). This CDR3 region has 13 residues. Trimming stripped 5 bases from V and 0 bases from J, with 9 bases between. Looked up from germline, CDR1 is SGHRS and CDR2 is YFSETQ. The CDR3 DNA reads TGCGCCAGCAGAGAGGGGAGCTCCTACGAGCAGTACTTC. This gives the protein CASREGSSYEQYF.

This clonotype was seen ten or more times. This chain joins TRBV28 and TRBJ2-2; 7 nucleotides align to TRBD1. The CDR3 is 17 residues long. The germline V gene encodes CDR1 MDHEN and CDR2 SYDVKM. The V segment lost 5 bases and the J segment 1 base; nucleotides outside the gene matches: 10. The chain's CDR3 is CASSPLDRVVNTGELFF. In DNA form, the CDR3 reads TGTGCCAGCAGTCCCTTAGACAGGGTCGTGAACACCGGGGAGCTGTTTTTT.

This clonotype was counted many times. The J gene is TRBJ1-5, the V gene TRBV6-5; 10 bases agree with TRBD1. From germline, CDR1 is MNHEY and CDR2 SVGAGI. This CDR3 region has 13 residues. V lost 5 bases, J lost 7 bases, and 2 bases stayed unmatched. CDR3: CASSDRGRQPQHF. CDR3 sequence (DNA): TGTGCCAGCAGTGACAGGGGGCGGCAGCCCCAGCATTTT.

This clonotype was seen at least ten times. The chain joins TRBV5-1 to TRBJ1-2, with D possibly TRBD1 on 5 matching bases. In germline, CDR1 is SGHRS, CDR2 YFSETQ. The V end lost 0 bases, the J end lost 0 bases, and 9 bases lay between the germline ends. This CDR3 spans 15 amino acids. CDR3 DNA: TGCGCCAGCAGCTTGGGGGGACCCTCTAACTATGGCTACACCTTC. Encoded protein: CASSLGGPSNYGYTF.

This clonotype was picked up many times. The chain has TRBV5-1 and TRBJ1-5; no firm D call. Deletions cut 4 bases from V and 2 bases from J, with 10 bases between. This CDR3 region has 14 residues. From germline, CDR1 is SGHRS and CDR2 YFSETQ. This chain's CDR3 is CASSIDGGNQPQHF. The CDR3 DNA reads TGCGCCAGCAGCATAGACGGTGGCAATCAGCCCCAGCATTTT.

Ten or more counts support this clonotype. This sequence joins TRBV20-1 and TRBJ1-2; 9 bases are a match to TRBD1. CDR3 size: 13 residues. V dropped 3 bases and J dropped 8; count of bases not matched to a gene: 7. CDR1 DFQATT and CDR2 SNEGSKA come from the germline V gene (reference sequence). CDR3 loop: CSASNRGTGGYTF. Here the CDR3 DNA reads TGCAGTGCTAGCAACAGGGGGACAGGGGGCTACACCTTC.

This clonotype was observed at least ten times. V gene TRBV18 combines with J gene TRBJ2-1; TRBD1 matches 8 bases. The V gene's germline CDR1 is KGHSH and CDR2 LQKENI. Trimming removed 3 bases from V and 5 bases from J; junction bases left unmatched: 6. The CDR3 loop spans 15 amino acids. CDR3 sequence reads: CASSPRTGSNNEQFF. In DNA, the CDR3 is TGTGCCAGCTCACCCCGGACAGGGTCAAACAATGAGCAGTTCTTC.

This clonotype was seen ten or more times. This sequence joins TRBV12-3 or TRBV12-4 and TRBJ1-2; D not certain. CDR3 size: 14 residues. V gave up 6 bases and J gave up 0 bases, with 11 bases separating them. The CDR3 bases are TGTGCCAGCAGGGAGGGCGCAGCTAACTATGGCTACACCTTC. Translating gives CASREGAANYGYTF.

The chain carries TRBV14 and TRBJ2-1, with D tentatively TRBD2 (5 bases). Germline V gene lookup returns CDR1 SGHDN and CDR2 FVKESK. The CDR3 is made up of 15 amino acids. V gave up 0 bases and J gave up 8 bases, with 14 bases separating them. In nucleotides, the CDR3 is TGTGCCAGCAGCCAAGATCTTATCTCTAGCTATGAGCAGTTCTTC. Translation gives CASSQDLISSYEQFF.

This clonotype was found many times. The chain links TRBV10-2 to TRBJ2-7; D may be TRBD1 (6 bases). Germline values: CDR1 WSHSY, CDR2 SAAADI. V shed 6 bases and J shed 3 bases, with 15 bases lying between them. This CDR3 is 14 amino acids long. CDR3 residues: CASRQGKAYYEQYF. Here the CDR3 DNA reads TGCGCCAGCAGACAGGGCAAAGCCTACTACGAGCAGTACTTC.

This clonotype was detected many times. The chain combines TRBV20-1 with TRBJ2-6, with D unresolved. The germline V and J ends were trimmed by 6 bases and 0 bases, with 9 bases remaining between them. The CDR3 covers 14 residues. CDR1 is DFQATT, CDR2 SNEGSKA, per germline (reference sequence). In DNA form, the CDR3 reads TGCAGTGCCAACCCGAACTCTGGGGCCAACGTCCTGACTTTC. Its translation: CSANPNSGANVLTF.

In this sample, this clonotype turned up many times. The chain has TRBV5-1 and TRBJ1-2; 10 nucleotides match TRBD1. CDR3 size: 15 residues. Germline values: CDR1 SGHRS, CDR2 YFSETQ. V shed 4 bases and J 13 bases; nucleotides not matched to a gene: 16. This CDR3 reads CASSPRQGARVVGTF. CDR3 bases: TGCGCCAGCAGCCCTAGACAGGGGGCGCGAGTAGTTGGCACCTTC.

There are many counts of this clonotype. CDR3 amino acids: CASSSVRESGYTF. The CDR3 coding sequence is TGTGCCAGCAGTTCAGTAAGGGAGTCTGGCTACACCTTC. The gene calls are TRBV12-3 or TRBV12-4 and TRBJ1-2; unclear D gene. Trimming took off 4 bases at V and 7 bases at J, with 13 bases between the two ends. The CDR3 consists of 13 residues.

This clonotype was picked up many times. The chain is built from TRBV11-1 and TRBJ1-6; TRBD1 aligns across 7 bases. The CDR3 loop spans 16 amino acids. The V and J ends lost 6 bases and 0 bases, in that order; junction bases with no gene match: 5. Germline V gene lookup returns CDR1 SGHAT and CDR2 FQDESV (reference sequence). CDR3 nucleotide sequence: TGTGCCAGCAGACAGACAGGGAGCTCCTATAATTCACCCCTCCACTTT. This sequence encodes CASRQTGSSYNSPLHF.

This clonotype was observed many times. The genes are TRBV5-1 and TRBJ2-3; TRBD1 aligns across 11 bases. CDR3 length equals 17 residues. J gave up 4 bases and V 4 bases, and 11 bases lay outside the gene matches. Per germline, CDR1 SGHRS and CDR2 YFSETQ. The CDR3 loop is CASSAQGQGGAADTQYF. The DNA of the CDR3 is TGCGCCAGCAGCGCCCAGGGACAGGGGGGAGCCGCAGATACGCAGTATTTT.

With respect to this clonotype: At one boundary the junction diverges from the germline segment, which might be a read error. The chain is built from TRBV5-6 and TRBJ2-7, with D possibly matching TRBD1 (6 bases). CDR1 SGHDT and CDR2 YYEEEE come from the germline V gene. CDR3 length: 14 amino acids. The CDR3 DNA sequence: TGTGTCAGCAGCCCGGCAAACAGGGTTGTCGAGCAGTACTTC. This translates into CVSSPANRVVEQYF.

CDR3 loop: CASSLVGWTSGVYEQFF. The DNA for the CDR3 is TGTGCCAGCAGCTTAGTAGGTTGGACTAGCGGGGTCTATGAGCAGTTCTTC. The V and J genes are TRBV7-6 and TRBJ2-1, with 12 positions matching TRBD2. The V gene's germline CDR1 is SGHVS and CDR2 FNYEAQ. V was pared by 1 base and J by 8 bases, with 9 bases of the junction left unmatched. The CDR3 runs to 17 residues.

This clonotype was counted at least ten times. This chain links TRBV6-5 with TRBJ1-1; D unresolved. The germline gives CDR1 MNHEY, CDR2 SVGAGI. There are 11 residues in the CDR3. V lost 10 bases and J 0 bases, leaving 6 bases between the germline ends. CDR3 sequence: CATRVNTEAFF. The CDR3 nucleotides are TGTGCCACCCGGGTGAACACTGAAGCTTTCTTT.

This clonotype was recorded many times. V usage is TRBV20-1 and J usage is TRBJ2-7; 10 bases fit TRBD1. The germline gives CDR1 DFQATT, CDR2 SNEGSKA (reference sequence). The CDR3 consists of 14 residues. Germline trimming cut 3 bases from V and 7 bases from J; bases unmatched to any gene: 9. The CDR3 reads CSASGRQGAVEQYF. The CDR3 DNA sequence: TGCAGTGCTAGTGGGAGACAGGGGGCTGTTGAGCAGTACTTC.

This clonotype was seen many times. The chain employs TRBV4-1 and TRBJ2-6, with 7 bases aligning to TRBD2. CDR1 is MGHRA, CDR2 YSYEKL, per germline. Trimming took 8 bases from V and 4 from J; bases not matched to a gene: 8. The CDR3 is made up of 15 amino acids. CDR3 nucleotide sequence: TGCGCCAGCCGCCGGGGAGGGATCGGGGCCAACGTCCTGACTTTC. It specifies CASRRGGIGANVLTF.

Many counts were recorded for this clonotype. A much larger clone differs by one base, so this may be a read error. The gene calls are TRBV7-9 and TRBJ1-1, with D hard to call. The CDR3 consists of 12 residues. CDR1 and CDR2 (germline): SEHNR, FQNEAQ (reference sequence). V shed 3 bases and J shed 0 bases, with 2 bases lying between them. As DNA, the CDR3 is TGTGCCAGCAGCTTTGTGAACACTGAAGCTTTCTTT. It translates to CASSFVNTEAFF.

This clonotype was detected ten times or more. The chain carries TRBV7-2 and TRBJ2-4, with D perhaps matching TRBD1 (5 bases). Trimming stripped 1 base from V and 0 bases from J, with 10 bases between. The CDR3 has 16 amino acids. From germline, CDR1 is SGHTA and CDR2 FQGNSA. The CDR3: CASSLGAGIAKNIQYF. For the CDR3, the DNA is TGTGCCAGCAGCTTAGGGGCAGGGATAGCCAAAAACATTCAGTACTTC.

This clonotype was counted many times. V gene TRBV5-1 combines with J gene TRBJ1-1; no clear D. V lost 0 bases, J lost 1 base, and 13 bases lay in between. The CDR3 totals 16 residues. Germline V lookup: CDR1 SGHRS, CDR2 YFSETQ. The DNA of the CDR3 is TGCGCCAGCAGCTTGGTTCCGTTCTCTAAGAACACTGAAGCTTTCTTT. Its protein product is CASSLVPFSKNTEAFF.

This chain uses TRBV5-1 with TRBJ2-3; D ambiguous. The CDR3 contains 15 residues. V lost 4 bases, J lost 2 bases, and 14 bases lay in between. CDR1 is SGHRS and CDR2 is YFSETQ in the germline V gene. As DNA, the CDR3 is TGCGCCAGCAGCATGACTTACACAGCCACAGATACGCAGTATTTT. Encoded protein: CASSMTYTATDTQYF. The full variable domain, rest sourced from reference TRBV5-1 and TRBJ2-3, is KAGVTQTPRYLIKTRGQQVTLSCSPISGHRSVSWYQQTPGQGLQFLFEYFSETQRNKGNFPGRFSGRQFSNSRSEMNVSTLELGDSALYLCASSMTYTATDTQYFGPGTRLTVL.